Following are 24 T cell receptor beta chains from one sample sequenced in a study of T cell responses to AZD1222 COVID-19 vaccine. Repertoires were generated with immunoSEQ multiplex PCR, while TCRdb's copy carries only in-frame clones and drops some. Here the sample spans over 150,000 clones, roughly nine tenths being singletons. The source material was peripheral blood, sampled on day 0 of MenACWY control vaccination. Receptor source: an adult in good health.

The rearrangement links TRBV4-1 to TRBJ1-2; unclear D gene. Germline V CDR1 and CDR2: MGHRA, YSYEKL. Trimming took off 0 bases at V and 8 bases at J, with 16 bases between the two ends. The CDR3 loop spans 15 amino acids. The CDR3 sequence is CASSQDLFGVTGYTF. The CDR3, as DNA: TGCGCCAGCAGCCAAGATTTGTTCGGGGTGACCGGCTACACCTTC.

V gene TRBV6-6 combines with J gene TRBJ2-7; 9 bases fit TRBD1. The junction had 11 bases not matched to a gene; V was cut back by 11 bases and J by 3 bases. CDR1 is MNHNY and CDR2 is SVGAGI in the germline V gene (reference sequence). The CDR3 has 14 amino acids. CDR3 nucleotides: TGTGCCGCCCACAGGGGGCAGGGGGGCTACGAGCAGTACTTC. It is translated as CAAHRGQGGYEQYF.

V is TRBV12-3 or TRBV12-4 and J is TRBJ1-2; D gene uncertain. Trimming removed 5 bases from V and 8 bases from J, with 15 bases in between. This CDR3 region has 13 residues. The CDR3 protein is CASSPRGWRGYTF. Here the CDR3 DNA reads TGTGCCAGCAGTCCCCGGGGTTGGCGGGGCTACACCTTC.

The chain recombines TRBV7-9 with TRBJ1-1, with D possibly being TRBD1 (6 bases). Germline CDR1 and CDR2: SEHNR and FQNEAQ (reference sequence). CDR3 length equals 18 residues. Trimming left V 3 bases short and J 1 base short, with 21 bases between. CDR3 region: CASSFRQGQGGKNTEAFF. CDR3 coding DNA: TGTGCCAGCAGCTTCAGGCAGGGGCAGGGCGGGAAGAACACTGAAGCTTTCTTT.

This chain connects TRBV28 to TRBJ1-5, with 11 bases aligning to TRBD1. V dropped 6 bases and J dropped 2; count of bases not matched to a gene: 3. CDR3 size: 15 residues. Germline CDR1 and CDR2: MDHEN and SYDVKM. CDR3 loop: CASSGTGGGNQPQHF. DNA for the CDR3: TGTGCCAGCAGCGGGACAGGGGGTGGCAATCAGCCCCAGCATTTT. The variable domain in full, with the rest retrieved from reference TRBV28 and TRBJ1-5, is DVKVTQSSRYLVKRTGEKVFLECVQDMDHENMFWYRQDPGLGLRLIYFSYDVKMKEKGDIPEGYSVSREKKERFSLILESASTNQTSMYLCASSGTGGGNQPQHFGDGTRLSIL.

The chain links TRBV5-4 to TRBJ2-7; 9 bases fit TRBD2. The CDR3 has 15 amino acids. CDR1 and CDR2 (germline): SGHNT, YYREEE (reference sequence). V was pared by 3 bases and J by 2 bases, with 6 bases of the junction left unmatched. This chain's CDR3 is CASSSNKREAYEQYF. The DNA for the CDR3 is TGTGCCAGCAGCTCGAACAAGCGGGAGGCCTACGAGCAGTACTTC. Full variable domain (missing parts from reference TRBV5-4 and TRBJ2-7): ETGVTQSPTHLIKTRGQQVTLRCSSQSGHNTVSWYQQALGQGPQFIFQYYREEENGRGNFPPRFSGLQFPNYSSELNVNALELDDSALYLCASSSNKREAYEQYFGPGTRLTVT.

J is TRBJ2-2 and V is TRBV9, with 8 bases identical to TRBD2. V dropped 7 bases and J dropped 4; count of bases not matched to a gene: 9. Germline V gene sequence: CDR1 SGDLS, CDR2 YYNGEE. The CDR3 is 15 amino acids. CDR3 sequence (DNA): TGTGCCAGCTCGCCCCGGGGGGGTGGCACCGGGGAGCTGTTTTTT. The encoded protein is CASSPRGGGTGELFF.

The V and J genes are TRBV28 and TRBJ1-4; 7 positions agree with TRBD1. Trimming cost V 3 bases and J 8 bases; bases outside gene matches: 9. The germline V gene encodes CDR1 MDHEN and CDR2 SYDVKM. This CDR3 has 15 residues. The CDR3 bases are TGTGCCAGCAGTTTCCTACGGACAGGCTTCGAAAAACTGTTTTTT. It codes for CASSFLRTGFEKLFF.

The chain couples TRBV7-3 to TRBJ2-3; 7 bases line up with TRBD2. Per germline, CDR1 SGHTA and CDR2 FQGTGA. The CDR3 runs 14 residues. V shed 4 bases, J shed 3 bases, and the junction held 4 bases outside the gene matches. The chain's CDR3 is CASSYSGPTDTQYF. Written as DNA, the CDR3 is TGTGCCAGCAGCTATAGCGGGCCTACAGATACGCAGTATTTT.

This chain joins TRBV3-1 (or the pseudogene TRBV3-2) and TRBJ2-2; 8 bases fit TRBD2. The ends lost 1 base at V and 6 bases at J; junction bases unmatched: 7. From germline, CDR1 is LGHDT and CDR2 YNNKEL (reference sequence). CDR3 length: 16 amino acids. The CDR3 here is CASSQVSPGGPGELFF. The CDR3 coding sequence is TGTGCCAGCAGCCAAGTCAGTCCGGGGGGGCCCGGGGAGCTGTTTTTT.

The V and J genes are TRBV2 and TRBJ2-5; TRBD1 might be the D (6 bases). V lost 3 bases and J lost 5, with 16 bases in between. Germline V gene sequence: CDR1 SNHLY, CDR2 FYNNEI. The CDR3 spans 15 residues. The CDR3 region is CASSDPGHAMETQYF. Here the CDR3 DNA reads TGTGCCAGCAGTGACCCGGGACACGCTATGGAGACCCAGTACTTC.

The chain recombines TRBV28 with TRBJ2-3; 7 nucleotides agree with TRBD1. Per the germline V gene, CDR1 is MDHEN and CDR2 is SYDVKM. V was pared by 6 bases and J by 3 bases, with 6 bases of the junction left unmatched. The CDR3 spans 14 residues. The DNA of the CDR3 is TGTGCCAGCAGCATACAGGGGCGTACAGATACGCAGTATTTT. Residues: CASSIQGRTDTQYF. Supplemented by reference TRBV28 and TRBJ2-3, the full variable domain reads DVKVTQSSRYLVKRTGEKVFLECVQDMDHENMFWYRQDPGLGLRLIYFSYDVKMKEKGDIPEGYSVSREKKERFSLILESASTNQTSMYLCASSIQGRTDTQYFGPGTRLTVL.

This rearrangement joins TRBV20-1 to TRBJ2-2; D unresolved. This CDR3 is built from 11 residues. Germline CDR1 DFQATT, CDR2 SNEGSKA (reference sequence). V was cut by 4 bases and J by 6 bases, with 6 bases left in between. The DNA of the CDR3 is TGCAGTGCTAAATCTGCCGGGGAGCTGTTTTTT. Translated, it gives CSAKSAGELFF.

The chain joins TRBV3-1 (or the pseudogene TRBV3-2) to TRBJ2-7; D not resolved. CDR1 and CDR2 from the germline V gene are LGHDT and YNNKEL (reference sequence). Trimming shortened V by 4 bases and J by 2 bases, and 9 bases separated the two germline ends. CDR3 length: 13 amino acids. CDR3: CASSPDSPYEQYF. CDR3 bases: TGTGCCAGCAGCCCTGACTCCCCCTACGAGCAGTACTTC.

The genes are TRBV5-1 and TRBJ2-7, with 8 bases that match TRBD1. Germline assignment: CDR1 SGHRS and CDR2 YFSETQ. J lost 6 bases, V lost 3 bases, and 5 bases had no gene match. The CDR3 loop spans 13 amino acids. CDR3 region: CASSSGQGGEQYF. The CDR3 region has the DNA TGCGCCAGCAGCTCCGGACAGGGAGGCGAGCAGTACTTC.

The chain links TRBV7-2 to TRBJ2-7; perhaps TRBD2 as D (5 bases). This CDR3 spans 13 amino acids. Germline lookup yields CDR1 SGHTA and CDR2 FQGNSA. Between the trimmed V and J ends, which lost 1 base and 5 bases, there was a span of 9 bases. The CDR3 region has the DNA TGTGCCAGCAGCTTAGGACTATTGCACGAGCAGTACTTC. Translating it yields CASSLGLLHEQYF.

The rearrangement joins TRBV11-2 to TRBJ1-5; D unresolved. The CDR3 sequence is 15 residues long. Trimming took off 5 bases at V and 3 bases at J, with 14 bases between the two ends. Germline-derived CDR1 and CDR2 are SGHAT and FQNNGV. In DNA, the CDR3 is TGTGCCAGCAGCCTGACTCCCGCTCCCAATCAGCCCCAGCATTTT. Translation: CASSLTPAPNQPQHF.

This chain links TRBV4-1 with TRBJ2-7; 9 nucleotides agree with TRBD1. Losses at the gene ends were 2 bases for V and 3 bases for J; bases not matched to a gene: 8. CDR3 size: 16 residues. Germline V lookup: CDR1 MGHRA, CDR2 YSYEKL. CDR3 sequence reads: CASSQPGRDRDYEQYF. CDR3 DNA: TGCGCCAGCAGCCAACCAGGCCGGGACAGGGACTACGAGCAGTACTTC.

V and J are TRBV5-1 and TRBJ2-2; 8 bases fit TRBD2. This CDR3 is built from 17 residues. Germline-derived CDR1 and CDR2 are SGHRS and YFSETQ. J lost 4 bases, V lost 4 bases, and 12 bases had no gene match. Here the CDR3 DNA reads TGCGCCAGCAGCGTCCCCAAGGGCGGGGGGACCACCGGGGAGCTGTTTTTT. The encoded protein is CASSVPKGGGTTGELFF.

Concerning this clone itself: Different DNA sequences within this sample yield the same CDR3. The rearrangement uses TRBV5-1 and TRBJ2-3; D is unresolved. CDR3 length: 13 amino acids. From germline, CDR1 is SGHRS and CDR2 YFSETQ. Trimming took off 0 bases at V and 0 bases at J, with 2 bases between the two ends. Written as DNA, the CDR3 is TGCGCCAGCAGCTTGGCTAGCACAGATACGCAGTATTTT. Its protein product is CASSLASTDTQYF.

The chain is built from TRBV20-1 and TRBJ1-5, with a tentative D call TRBD1 (6 bases). The V end was cut by 3 bases, the J end by 3 bases, with 9 bases between. The CDR3 covers 13 residues. The germline V gene encodes CDR1 DFQATT and CDR2 SNEGSKA (reference sequence). The CDR3 sequence: CSASGGYNQPQHF. CDR3 DNA: TGCAGTGCTAGTGGGGGCTACAATCAGCCCCAGCATTTT.

The chain carries TRBV11-3 and TRBJ2-7; D gene ambiguous. V lost 1 base, J lost 1 base, and 8 bases lay in between. There are 14 residues in the CDR3. Germline loops: CDR1 SGHNT, CDR2 YENEEA. CDR3 sequence reads: CASSLGGASYEQYF. DNA of the CDR3: TGTGCCAGCAGCTTAGGTGGCGCTTCCTACGAGCAGTACTTC.

The chain uses TRBV5-1 and TRBJ1-5; D remains ambiguous. The germline gives CDR1 SGHRS, CDR2 YFSETQ. Deletions cut 2 bases from V and 2 bases from J, with 14 bases between. CDR3 size: 16 residues. The CDR3 is CASSFKQSKGNQPQHF. The CDR3 DNA reads TGCGCCAGCAGCTTCAAACAGTCCAAGGGCAATCAGCCCCAGCATTTT.

V gene TRBV5-1 combines with J gene TRBJ1-6; no firm D call. The germline V gene encodes CDR1 SGHRS and CDR2 YFSETQ. The CDR3 is made up of 17 amino acids. V shed 3 bases and J shed 5 bases, with 18 bases lying between them. This CDR3 reads CASSSDSGLRNNSPLHF. In DNA, the CDR3 is TGCGCCAGCAGCTCCGATTCGGGCCTCAGGAATAATTCACCCCTCCACTTT.